This TCR beta chain is from a study of CD8+CD57+ T cells in acquired aplastic anemia. Across the study: Each DNA sample taken from sorted CD4+ and CD8+ cells came to approximately 3 ug on average. Reads per healthy sample averaged around 10 million (CD4+) and approximately 12 million (CD8+).

Study-level findings and limits: Between patients and controls, around 27 CD8+ CDR3 sequences were found in common. Between the patient and control groups, CD8+ Simpson's diversity did not differ significantly.

Profiling of TCR beta VDJ combinations and CDR3 sequences used genomic DNA as template. One entry per CDR3 protein results from TCRdb running MiXCR on the reads. The sample gives 150,000 or so distinct CDR3 sequences, 55% to 75% of which show up once; 45% is in the top ten. Remarks on this clonotype: Its antigen is unidentified.

The specimen was sorted CD4+, CD8+, or CD8+CD57+ T cells (not recorded which) from PBMCs. The receptor's source is a human donor in good health.

CDR3 loop: CASSLDRGQFF. The CDR3 DNA sequence: TGTGCCAGCAGCTTGGACAGGGGGCAGTTCTTC. This chain links TRBV5-5 with TRBJ2-1; 7 bases match TRBD1. Germline CDR1 and CDR2: SGHKS and YYEKEE (reference sequence). The CDR3 totals 11 residues. J was trimmed by 12 bases and V by 0 bases; bases with no gene match: 0. Combining the CDR3 with reference TRBV5-5 and TRBJ2-1 gives the whole variable domain DAGVTQSPTHLIKTRGQQVTLRCSPISGHKSVSWYQQVLGQGPQFIFQYYEKEERGRGNFPDRFSARQFPNYSSELNVNALLLGDSALYLCASSLDRGQFFGPGTRLTVL.